This TCR beta chain originates from a study of blood T cell repertoires in COVID-19 (dated by TCRdb to between 2020 and 2021). Study-wide context: The collaborator samples originated in the United States, Italy and Spain and spanned the acute and convalescent phases of COVID-19. The prospective study material was composed of cDNA or gDNA derived from T cells, B-cell-depleted T cells, or PBMCs. Deeply sampled blood TCRbeta repertoires from subjects exposed to, actively infected with, or recovered from COVID-19 were included in the dataset. A freely available public database, intended as a resource for researchers studying the immune response to SARS-CoV-2, is where the repertoires were released. The samples were drawn from two sources: the first 160 participants of the ongoing ImmuneRACE study, and over 950 subjects contributed by 6 global collaborators. The sample metadata nearly always contained a de-identified subject ID, COVID-19 status, age in years and sex. HLA class I and class II types, where available, came from metadata supplied by the sample provider rather than from assay-based typing. Findings and caveats that apply to the study as a whole: The amount of clinical and demographic metadata varied by source and participant and was provided uncurated.

The germline V gene encodes CDR1 SGHRS and CDR2 YFSETQ. The CDR3, from cysteine to phenylalanine, totals 16 residues. Solely the CDR3 DNA is kept, with 48 bases framed from the first base. Relative to germline, V is missing 5 bases and J is missing 6 bases, with 12 bases of the junction outside any gene match. Whole blood was collected in K2EDTA tubes by collaborating institutions according to the institutions' own protocols. For TCRbeta analysis, collaborator samples were shipped as frozen whole blood, as isolated PBMCs, or as DNA extracted from either sample type. TCRbeta CDR3 regions were amplified from genomic DNA using the immunoSEQ Assay, a bias-controlled multiplex PCR. On the study's bioinformatics: Within the assay, amplification of reference gene primers was used to estimate how many nucleated cells each sample contained. To quantify the absolute abundance of each unique TCRbeta CDR3 rearrangement, sequence reads were collapsed and filtered. For each sample, productive Simpson clonality was calculated as the square root of Simpson's diversity index across productive rearrangements. Not all clones reach the TCRdb copy of this immuneACCESS table, which keeps in-frame sequences only. Checked studies attribute under half of the gap to unresolved V genes and leave the rest unexplained. V, J and clone size are those of that table, while D and trimming were read from the DNA. For this sample the table gives tens of thousands of clones, of which around 87% were detected only once. Around 4.7% of the sample lies in the top ten.

For this clone: What this receptor recognizes is not known. Nothing much larger sits one base from this clone, and base qualities are not available.

The rearranged chain carries TRBV5-1 and TRBJ2-1; TRBD2 aligns with 9 central bases. Sequences were obtained from peripheral blood. This TCR was recovered from an elderly woman with active or convalescent COVID-19. The encoded CDR3 is CASRSGLAGILNEQFF. The nucleotides read TGCGCCAGCAGGTCGGGACTAGCTGGGATCCTCAATGAGCAGTTCTTC.